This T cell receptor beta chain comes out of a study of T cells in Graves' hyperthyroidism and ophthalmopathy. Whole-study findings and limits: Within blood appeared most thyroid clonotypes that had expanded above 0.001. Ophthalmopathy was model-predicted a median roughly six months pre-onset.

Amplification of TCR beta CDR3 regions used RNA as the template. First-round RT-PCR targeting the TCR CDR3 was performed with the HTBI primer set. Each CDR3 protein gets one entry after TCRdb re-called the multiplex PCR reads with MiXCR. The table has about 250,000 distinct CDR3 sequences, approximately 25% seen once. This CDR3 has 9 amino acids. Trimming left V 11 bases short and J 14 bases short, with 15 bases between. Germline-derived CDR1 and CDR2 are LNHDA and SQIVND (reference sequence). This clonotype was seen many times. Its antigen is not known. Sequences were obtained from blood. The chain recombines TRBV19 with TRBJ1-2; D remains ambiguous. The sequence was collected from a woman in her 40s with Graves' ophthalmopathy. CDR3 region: CAGTPKRTF. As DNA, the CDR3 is TGTGCCGGCACCCCAAAAAGGACCTTC.